Below, 30 T cell receptor beta chains from the same sample are listed, as sequenced in a study of metastatic and nonmetastatic thyroid tumors. All patients reached thyroid surgery having received no treatment beforehand. TCRdb recomputed clones from the PCR reads via MiXCR. The sample shows around 70,000 clones, more than 15% of them seen only once. Sequencing was done on a sample of blood. These receptors all come from a female donor with papillary thyroid cancer or a benign thyroid nodule (not recorded which). Some clones in this sample may be carry-over from other donors' samples.

The chain recombines TRBV6-1 with TRBJ2-7, with 13 nucleotides matching TRBD2. With V trimmed by 5 bases and J by 6 bases, 7 bases remained unmatched. The CDR3 is 15 residues long. From germline, CDR1 is MNHNS and CDR2 SASEGT. The CDR3 nucleotides read TGTGCCAGCAGTCCTAGAGGGACTAGCGGGGCCGAGCAGTACTTC. As protein: CASSPRGTSGAEQYF.

The chain carries TRBV30 and TRBJ2-2; a possible D gene is TRBD1 (6 bases). V lost 5 bases and J lost 9, with 19 bases in between. Germline CDR1 GTSNPN, CDR2 SVGIG (reference sequence). The CDR3 runs to 14 residues. DNA for the CDR3: TGTGCCTGGGGGAAGGACAGCACGTTAAGGGAGCTGTTTTTT. Its translation is CAWGKDSTLRELFF.

The chain has TRBV6-2 or TRBV6-3 and TRBJ2-3; 11 nucleotides agree with TRBD2. With V trimmed by 0 bases and J by 6 bases, 14 bases remained unmatched. Germline lookup yields CDR1 MNHEY and CDR2 SVGEGT. This CDR3 contains 19 residues. The chain's CDR3 is CASSYSRQVSGRARDTQYF. The CDR3 DNA follows: TGTGCCAGCAGTTACTCTCGTCAAGTTAGCGGGAGGGCCAGGGATACGCAGTATTTT.

V usage is TRBV5-1 and J usage is TRBJ1-6; TRBD1 matches at 8 bases. V dropped 1 base and J dropped 10; count of bases not matched to a gene: 4. Germline V lookup: CDR1 SGHRS, CDR2 YFSETQ. The CDR3 is 14 amino acids. The CDR3 DNA is TGCGCCAGCAGCTTGAGCGACAGGGGATCACCCCTCCACTTT. As protein: CASSLSDRGSPLHF.

This clone was observed a few times. A read error may explain this, as a much larger clone is one base away. The chain uses TRBV5-8 and TRBJ1-1; D not certain. Germline CDR1 SGHTS, CDR2 YDEGEE. The CDR3 loop spans 15 amino acids. The CDR3 spells CAGSLSRIRITEAFF. CDR3 sequence (DNA): TGTGCCGGCAGCTTGTCAAGGATTCGAATAACTGAAGCTTTCTTT.

This clone was counted a few times. This chain joins TRBV28 and TRBJ2-7; tentatively, D is TRBD1 (6 bases). CDR1 is MDHEN, CDR2 SYDVKM, per germline. Deletions cut 10 bases from V and 5 bases from J, with 18 bases between. The CDR3 totals 13 residues. The CDR3 here is CAITDTGIDEQYF. The CDR3 nucleotides read TGTGCCATCACCGATACAGGGATCGACGAGCAGTACTTC.

In regard to this clone: Other DNA sequences from this sample encode an identical CDR3 as well. The J gene is TRBJ2-7, the V gene TRBV27; 8 bases are a match to TRBD1. The J segment lost 2 bases and the V segment lost 7 bases, leaving 7 bases of the junction unmatched. The CDR3 loop spans 14 amino acids. Per germline, CDR1 MNHEY and CDR2 SMNVEV (reference sequence). The CDR3 DNA reads TGTGCCAGCACCTCTGGACAGGGCACCTACGAGCAGTACTTC. It specifies CASTSGQGTYEQYF.

Many counts were recorded for this clone. The chain employs TRBV30 and TRBJ1-4; the D is unclear. V lost 0 bases to trimming and J lost 8 bases, with 16 bases between them. The CDR3 runs to 15 residues. CDR1 and CDR2 (germline): GTSNPN, SVGIG (reference sequence). This CDR3 reads CAWSVRRGPYEKLFF. In nucleotides, the CDR3 is TGTGCCTGGAGTGTAAGGAGAGGGCCTTACGAAAAACTGTTTTTT. The whole variable domain, remainder taken from reference TRBV30 and TRBJ1-4, is SQTIHQWPATLVQPVGSPLSLECTVEGTSNPNLYWYRQAAGRGLQLLFYSVGIGQISSEVPQNLSASRPQDRQFILSSKKLLLSDSGFYLCAWSVRRGPYEKLFFGSGTQLSVL.

This clone was seen many times. The chain combines TRBV5-5 with TRBJ1-2, with no clear D. CDR3 size: 14 residues. Germline V lookup: CDR1 SGHKS, CDR2 YYEKEE (reference sequence). V lost 4 bases to trimming and J lost 3 bases, with 13 bases between them. The CDR3 bases are TGTGCCAGCAGCCCGGGATCAGTTGACTATGGCTACACCTTC. Encoded protein: CASSPGSVDYGYTF.

As regards this clone: Lacking the conserved final phenylalanine or tryptophan, this CDR3 likely reflects a read error. The DNA is left out, because the CDR3 cannot be placed on it with certainty; the CDR3 is given as TCRdb lists it. The V and J genes are TRBV7-8 and TRBJ2-6. Germline CDR1 reads SGHVS; CDR2 reads FQNEAQ. The CDR3 totals 8 residues, both ends included. CDR3 residues: CASSLVSL.

At least ten counts were recorded for this clone. The V gene is TRBV2, the J gene TRBJ1-1; D is undetermined. The CDR3 loop spans 13 amino acids. Germline V CDR1 and CDR2: SNHLY, FYNNEI. V gave up 1 base and J gave up 1 base, with 4 bases separating them. The CDR3 coding sequence is TGTGCCAGCAGTGAAGAGAGGAACACTGAAGCTTTCTTT. Protein product: CASSEERNTEAFF. The variable domain in full, with the rest retrieved from reference TRBV2 and TRBJ1-1, is EPEVTQTPSHQVTQMGQEVILRCVPISNHLYFYWYRQILGQKVEFLVSFYNNEISEKSEIFDDQFSVERPDGSNFTLKIRSTKLEDSAMYFCASSEERNTEAFFGQGTRLTVV.

This clone has ten or more counts. The gene calls are TRBV6-1 and TRBJ2-4; the D call may be TRBD1 or TRBD2 (5 bases each). The CDR3 totals 15 residues. The V gene's germline CDR1 is MNHNS and CDR2 SASEGT. V lost 2 bases, J lost 7 bases, and 15 bases lay in between. The CDR3 sequence is CASSERGRLPNIQYF. Here the CDR3 DNA reads TGTGCCAGCAGTGAAAGGGGACGGCTTCCGAACATTCAGTACTTC.

Notes on this clone: This may arise from a read error, as a much more abundant clone is one base away. The genes are TRBV20-1 and TRBJ1-4; D remains ambiguous. V lost 6 bases and J 6 bases, leaving 14 bases between the germline ends. Germline CDR1 is DFQATT and CDR2 is SNEGSKA (reference sequence). There are 13 residues in the CDR3. As DNA, the CDR3 is TGCAGTGCGCAGACCGCGACTCATGAAAAACTGTTTTTT. Translated, it gives CSAQTATHEKLFF.

As regards this clone: A much larger clonotype is one base distant, so this may be a read error. This chain links TRBV20-1 with TRBJ1-1, with D tentatively TRBD1 (5 bases). Per germline, CDR1 DFQATT and CDR2 SNEGSKA (reference sequence). CDR3 size: 13 residues. The CDR3 loop reads CRPQQVMNTEAFF. In nucleotides, the CDR3 is TGCAGGCCACAACAGGTGATGAACACTGAAGCTTTCTTT.

This clone was counted ten times or more. The V and J genes are TRBV3-1 and TRBJ2-2; TRBD1 matches at 8 bases. This CDR3 has 16 residues. After removal of 2 bases from V and 1 base from J, the junction contained 3 bases not matched to a gene. Germline V gives CDR1 LGHDT, CDR2 YNNKEL (reference sequence). Here the CDR3 DNA reads TGTGCCAGCAGCCAACAACAGGGGGTGAACACCGGGGAGCTGTTTTTT. This translates into CASSQQQGVNTGELFF.

This clone came up many times. The chain employs TRBV28 and TRBJ2-7, with 13 bases aligning to TRBD2. After removal of 7 bases from V and 5 bases from J, the junction contained 5 bases not matched to a gene. The CDR3 runs 14 residues. From germline, CDR1 is MDHEN and CDR2 SYDVKM. CDR3 loop: CASTAGTSGNEQYF. The CDR3 nucleotides read TGTGCCAGCACGGCCGGGACTAGCGGGAACGAGCAGTACTTC.

The chain joins TRBV3-1 to TRBJ1-2, with unresolved D. V lost 0 bases to trimming and J lost 5 bases, with 7 bases between them. This CDR3 is built from 13 residues. Looked up from germline, CDR1 is LGHDT and CDR2 is YNNKEL (reference sequence). CDR3 loop: CASSQDPPYGYTF. CDR3 nucleotide sequence: TGTGCCAGCAGCCAAGATCCCCCATATGGCTACACCTTC.

Details on this clone: A single base separates this from a much larger clone, so it may be a read error. The CDR3 sequence: CASGIALGEQFF. The DNA for the CDR3 is TGTGCCAGTGGTATTGCCCTGGGTGAGCAGTTCTTC. The rearrangement uses TRBV19 and TRBJ2-1; D is unclear. Germline values: CDR1 LNHDA, CDR2 SQIVND (reference sequence). CDR3 length: 12 residues.

DNA of the CDR3: TGTGCCAGCAGCTTAGAGGGGACTAGGAGCACCGGGGAGCTGTTTTTT. Its translation: CASSLEGTRSTGELFF. This chain joins TRBV11-1 and TRBJ2-2, with TRBD2 matching 8 bases. CDR3 length: 16 amino acids. Germline CDR1 SGHAT, CDR2 FQDESV (reference sequence). The V gene end was trimmed by 1 base and the J gene end by 4 bases; junction bases not matched to a gene: 5.

Of note for this clone: A read error is possible here, since a much larger clone lies one base away. The V gene is TRBV14, the J gene TRBJ2-2, with 7 bases fitting TRBD1. The V gene's germline CDR1 is SGHDN and CDR2 FVKESK. The CDR3 is made up of 17 amino acids. This chain's CDR3 is CASSHNRGTRQTGDLFF. The CDR3 coding sequence is TGTGCCAGCAGCCATAACAGGGGCACACGGCAAACCGGGGATCTGTTTTTT.

In this sample, this clone turned up many times. At one of its ends the junction is not consistent with the germline gene, which may arise from a read error. The chain is built from TRBV7-9 and TRBJ1-2, with D perhaps TRBD1 (5 bases). This CDR3 has 15 residues. Germline CDR1 and CDR2: SEHNR and FQNEAQ (reference sequence). Written as DNA, the CDR3 is TGTGCCAGCGGGGGGGAAACCGCTCGGGCTAAGGGCTCCACCTTC. It is translated as CASGGETARAKGSTF.

The sample holds a few counts of this clone. This may be a read error: a much more frequent sequence differs by one nucleotide. At the DNA level, this CDR3 is encoded by other sequences in the same sample as well. The gene calls are TRBV18 and TRBJ1-1; 11 bases agree with TRBD1. CDR1 KGHSH and CDR2 LQKENI come from the germline V gene. The CDR3 extends over 15 amino acids. CDR3 in amino acids: CASSLGQGALTEAFF. CDR3 bases: TGCGCCAGCTCACTTGGACAGGGGGCTTTGACTGAAGCTTTCTTT. The whole variable domain, remainder taken from reference TRBV18 and TRBJ1-1, is NAGVMQNPRHLVRRRGQEARLRCSPMKGHSHVYWYRQLPEEGLKFMVYLQKENIIDESGMPKERFSAEFPKEGPSILRIQQVVRGDSAAYFCASSLGQGALTEAFFGQGTRLTVV.

As concerns this clone: One base away lies a much larger clone, so this may be a sequencing read error. Other DNA sequences of this sample code for an identical CDR3. The chain has TRBV29-1 and TRBJ1-4; the D gene is possibly TRBD1 (5 bases). CDR1 is SQVTM, CDR2 ANQGSEA, per germline. The CDR3 runs to 13 residues. V was pared by 3 bases and J by 8 bases, with 13 bases between. CDR3 in DNA: TGCAGCGTTGAGGAGCAGGGAGGAGAAAAACTGTTTTTT. Protein: CSVEEQGGEKLFF.

This clone occurred a few times. V gene TRBV28 combines with J gene TRBJ2-5; no firm D call. The CDR3 spans 13 residues. Trimming shortened V by 3 bases and J by 1 base, and 6 bases separated the two germline ends. The V gene's germline CDR1 is MDHEN and CDR2 SYDVKM. The CDR3 sequence is CASSFNFQETQYF. As DNA, the CDR3 is TGTGCCAGCAGTTTCAACTTCCAAGAGACCCAGTACTTC.

This clone was seen a single time. J is TRBJ2-3 and V is TRBV13; 13 nucleotides agree with TRBD2. Per germline, CDR1 PRHDT and CDR2 FYEKMQ (reference sequence). Unmatched junction bases numbered 7, after V lost 4 bases and J lost 6 bases. The CDR3 runs 16 residues. CDR3 sequence reads: CASSSRTSGGRDTQYF. In DNA, the CDR3 is TGTGCCAGCAGCTCCCGGACTAGCGGGGGACGGGATACGCAGTATTTT.

This clone was found a few times. This chain uses TRBV7-8 with TRBJ2-7; tentative D call: TRBD1 (6 bases). This CDR3 contains 12 residues. With 5 bases removed from V and 5 bases from J, the gap between germline ends came to 10 bases. From germline, CDR1 is SGHVS and CDR2 FQNEAQ. CDR3 bases: TGTGCCAGCAGCGTGGACAGCCACGAGCAGTACTTC. As protein: CASSVDSHEQYF.

This clone was seen ten or more times. The chain has TRBV28 and TRBJ1-5, with TRBD1 identical over 7 bases. The CDR3 is 15 amino acids. Germline V CDR1 and CDR2: MDHEN, SYDVKM. The J segment lost 0 bases and the V segment lost 6 bases, leaving 5 bases of the junction unmatched. CDR3 DNA: TGTGCCAGCAGCCCGGGACAGAATAGCAATCAGCCCCAGCATTTT. Translated, it gives CASSPGQNSNQPQHF.

This clone has a count of ten or more. The J gene is TRBJ2-5, the V gene TRBV30, with unresolved D. Trimming stripped 0 bases from V and 4 bases from J, with 9 bases between. CDR1 and CDR2 (germline): GTSNPN, SVGIG (reference sequence). This CDR3 has 13 residues. CDR3 sequence reads: CAWSVLGAETQYF. CDR3 nucleotides: TGTGCCTGGAGTGTACTTGGAGCAGAGACCCAGTACTTC.

This clone was seen repeatedly, ten times or more. This chain links TRBV12-3 or TRBV12-4 with TRBJ1-5; D remains ambiguous. There are 15 residues in the CDR3. Trimming took off 1 base at V and 4 bases at J, with 11 bases between the two ends. As DNA, the CDR3 is TGTGCCAGCAGTTTAGTGGCAGACCCAAATCAGCCCCAGCATTTT. Translating it yields CASSLVADPNQPQHF.

This clone has only a few counts. The V and J genes are TRBV6-1 and TRBJ2-7; TRBD1 agrees at 7 bases. CDR3 length: 15 residues. Germline CDR1 MNHNS, CDR2 SASEGT. The J segment lost 4 bases and the V segment lost 5 bases, leaving 11 bases of the junction unmatched. CDR3 nucleotide sequence: TGTGCCAGCAGTACCAGGACAGGAGAGGGGTACGAGCAGTACTTC. Its translation is CASSTRTGEGYEQYF.